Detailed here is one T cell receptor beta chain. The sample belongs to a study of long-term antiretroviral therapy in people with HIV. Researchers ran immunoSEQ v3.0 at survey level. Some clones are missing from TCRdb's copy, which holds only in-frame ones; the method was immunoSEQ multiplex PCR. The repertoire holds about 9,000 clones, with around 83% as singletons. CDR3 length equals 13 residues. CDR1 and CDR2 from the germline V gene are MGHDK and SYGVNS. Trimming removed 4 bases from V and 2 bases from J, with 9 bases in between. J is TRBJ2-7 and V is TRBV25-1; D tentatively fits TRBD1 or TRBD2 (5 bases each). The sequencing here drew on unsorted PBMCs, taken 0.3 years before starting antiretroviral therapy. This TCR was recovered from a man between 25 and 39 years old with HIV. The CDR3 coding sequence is TGTGCCAGCAGTGCTCCGGGGCCCTACGAGCAGTACTTC. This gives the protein CASSAPGPYEQYF.